This T cell receptor (beta chain) was identified in a study of blood T cell repertoires in COVID-19. Study-level background: Sites across the United States, Italy and Spain contributed samples from acute and convalescent COVID-19. T cells, B-cell-depleted T cells, or PBMCs provided the cDNA or gDNA that served as material.

As handled by the study authors: Quantification of nucleated cells was approximated via reference gene primer amplification. Method: immunoSEQ multiplex PCR; TCRdb's copy keeps in-frame clones and lacks some. The V and J calls and clone size were taken over from that table, and D and trimming were inferred from the DNA. Of about 33,000 clones detected, approximately 90% appear once; the ten largest clones hold 9.5% to 10%. This receptor was taken from a human donor with active COVID-19. The donor label of this sample is uncertain. Sample: peripheral blood.

The CDR3 DNA follows: TGTGCCAGCAGCTTCCGTTCCGGGGGGCGGGAGACCCAGTACTTC. This gives the protein CASSFRSGGRETQYF. V is TRBV14 and J is TRBJ2-5; D may be TRBD2 (7 bases). Per germline, CDR1 SGHDN and CDR2 FVKESK. V was clipped by 5 bases and J by 5 bases, with 18 bases between them. CDR3 length equals 15 residues.